The clone carrying this T cell receptor beta chain came up once. Its antigen is not identified. One end of the junction is discordant with germline, which a read error may explain. These data come from a study of blood T cells in healthy people across ages. Healthy Caucasians from Russia aged roughly 6 to 95 served as donors. A second PCR, run for about 6 to 11 cycles, used a sample-barcoded 5' primer plus a J-beta primer mix. Each sample yielded at least 3 million CDR3-containing paired-end reads. TCRdb re-derived calls from the 5' RACE reads in MiXCR, one entry per CDR3 protein. This repertoire shows approximately 820,000 distinct CDR3 sequences, roughly 44% found once; its top ten account for nearly 20%. Study outcomes and limitations: TCR beta diversity per million T cells fell roughly linearly with age. The study found more naive CD4+ cells and higher diversity in long-lived than aged donors.

The CDR3 extends over 13 amino acids. Germline CDR1 reads DFQATT; CDR2 reads SNEGSKA (reference sequence). The source is a man aged 55 to 69 in good health. Material for sequencing was blood. The chain links TRBV20-1 to TRBJ1-4; D is undetermined. CDR3 sequence reads: CSVPGLLNEKPFF. CDR3 DNA sequence: TGCAGTGTACCGGGCCTCCTTAATGAAAAACCGTTTTTT.